Described below is a single T cell receptor beta chain sequence and its context. Clones were read by immunoSEQ multiplex PCR, and TCRdb kept only the in-frame ones, dropping some. The sample lists 75,000 to 95,000 clones; more than 70% were seen once. These data come from a study of T cell changes during pregnancy in multiple sclerosis. Per germline, CDR1 LNHDA and CDR2 SQIVND (reference sequence). V gave up 3 bases and J gave up 6 bases; unmatched junction bases: 15. The CDR3 contains 17 residues. This TCR came from a female donor in good health, enrolled as a control in a pregnancy study. The rearrangement joins TRBV19 to TRBJ2-5; 8 nucleotides align to TRBD2. The source material was peripheral blood, sampled in the first trimester of pregnancy. CDR3 protein: CASSIGSSPGGRKTQYF. CDR3 nucleotide sequence: TGTGCCAGTAGTATCGGTTCATCCCCAGGCGGGAGGAAGACCCAGTACTTC. The full variable domain, in which reference TRBV19 and TRBJ2-5 provide the parts outside the CDR3, is DGGITQSPKYLFRKEGQNVTLSCEQNLNHDAMYWYRQDPGQGLRLIYYSQIVNDFQKGDIAEGYSVSREKKESFPLTVTSAQKNPTAFYLCASSIGSSPGGRKTQYFGPGTRLLVL.